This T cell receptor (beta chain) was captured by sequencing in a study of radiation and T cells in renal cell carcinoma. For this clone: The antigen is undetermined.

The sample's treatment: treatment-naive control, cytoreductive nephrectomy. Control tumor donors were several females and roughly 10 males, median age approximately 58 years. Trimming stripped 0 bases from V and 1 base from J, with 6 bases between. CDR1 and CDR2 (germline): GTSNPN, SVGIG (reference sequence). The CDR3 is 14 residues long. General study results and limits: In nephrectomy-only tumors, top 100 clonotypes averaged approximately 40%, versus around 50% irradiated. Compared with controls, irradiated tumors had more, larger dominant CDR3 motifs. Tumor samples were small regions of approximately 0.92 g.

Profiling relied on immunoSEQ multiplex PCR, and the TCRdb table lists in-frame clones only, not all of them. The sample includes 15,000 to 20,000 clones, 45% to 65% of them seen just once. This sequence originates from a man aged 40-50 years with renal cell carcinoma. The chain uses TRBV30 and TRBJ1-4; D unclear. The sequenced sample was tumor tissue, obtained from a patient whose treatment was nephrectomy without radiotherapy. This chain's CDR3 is CAWSVDLTNEKLFF. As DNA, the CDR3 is TGTGCCTGGAGTGTTGACCTAACTAATGAAAAACTGTTTTTT.